A selection of T cell receptor beta chains follows, all from one sample in a study of blood T cell repertoires in COVID-19. Sequencing was performed with immunoSEQ multiplex PCR; in TCRdb, only in-frame clones are kept and a portion is missing. Among 45,000 or so clones listed, more than 70% were seen once. Specimen: peripheral blood. The receptors originated from a woman between 65 and 79 years old with acute or convalescent COVID-19. CDR3s include the opening cysteine and the closing phenylalanine or tryptophan. The D gene is left open where the match is weak. A clone size is listed for some rows: how often the clone was seen (once, few, many), or a class if it is expanded.

TRBD1 TRBJ1-5 . TRBV7-9 CASSSRSGTGLQPQHF TGTGCCAGCAGCTCAAGATCCGGGACAGGCTTGCAGCCCCAGCATTTT
. TRBJ2-7 few TRBV5-1 CASSLEQGGSLNEQYF TGCGCCAGCAGCTTGGAACAGGGTGGGAGCCTCAACGAGCAGTACTTC
TRBD2 TRBJ2-3 . TRBV18 CASTGLAGAADTQYF TGTGCCAGCACCGGACTAGCGGGAGCGGCAGATACGCAGTATTTT
. TRBJ1-1 . TRBV7-9 CASSPGMGTEAFF TGTGCCAGCAGCCCCGGGATGGGCACTGAAGCTTTCTTT
. TRBJ2-1 . TRBV5-1 CASSFSGVDEQFF TGCGCCAGCAGCTTTTCAGGGGTAGATGAGCAGTTCTTC
TRBD2 TRBJ2-1 . TRBV3-1/TRBV3-2 CASSQGTSVKEGHNEQFF TGTGCCAGCAGCCAAGGGACTAGCGTCAAAGAAGGACACAATGAGCAGTTCTTC
TRBD1 TRBJ1-5 . TRBV7-2 CASSPGQGVSPQHF TGTGCCAGCAGCCCGGGACAGGGGGTCAGCCCCCAGCATTTT
TRBD2 TRBJ2-2 . TRBV28 CASSSAGVGTGELFF TGTGCCAGCAGTTCGGCGGGAGTCGGCACCGGGGAGCTGTTTTTT
. TRBJ1-2 once TRBV2 CATLDLRDYGYTF TGTGCCACCTTAGATCTGAGGGACTATGGCTACACCTTC
. TRBJ1-5 . TRBV6-2/TRBV6-3 CASSYNPQPINQPQHF TGTGCCAGCAGTTACAACCCACAGCCTATCAATCAGCCCCAGCATTTT
. TRBJ2-7 . TRBV19 CASLGADTYEQYF TGTGCCAGCCTAGGGGCGGATACCTACGAGCAGTACTTC
. TRBJ2-5 . TRBV3-1/TRBV3-2 CASSPGQETQYF TGTGCCAGCAGCCCGGGCCAAGAGACCCAGTACTTC
TRBD1 TRBJ2-7 . TRBV12-3/TRBV12-4 CASSLGAGGEQYF TGTGCCAGCAGTTTAGGGGCAGGGGGCGAGCAGTACTTC
. TRBJ1-4 . TRBV5-1 CASSLGQSWANEKLFF TGCGCCAGCAGCCTCGGACAGAGTTGGGCTAATGAAAAACTGTTTTTT